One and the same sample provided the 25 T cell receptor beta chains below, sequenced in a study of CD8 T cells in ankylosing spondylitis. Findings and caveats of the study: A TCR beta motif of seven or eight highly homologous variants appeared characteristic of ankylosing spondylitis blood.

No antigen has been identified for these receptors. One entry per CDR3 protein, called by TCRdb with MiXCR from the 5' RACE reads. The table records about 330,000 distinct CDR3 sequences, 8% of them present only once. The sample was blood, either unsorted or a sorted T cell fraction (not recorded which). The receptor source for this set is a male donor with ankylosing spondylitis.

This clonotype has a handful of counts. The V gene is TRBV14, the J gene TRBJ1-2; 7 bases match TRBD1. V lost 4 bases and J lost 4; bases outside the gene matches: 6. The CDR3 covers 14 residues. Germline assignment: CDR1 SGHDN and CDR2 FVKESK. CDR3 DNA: TGTGCCAGCAGCCGGGGACAGCAACTCTATGGCTACACCTTC. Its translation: CASSRGQQLYGYTF.

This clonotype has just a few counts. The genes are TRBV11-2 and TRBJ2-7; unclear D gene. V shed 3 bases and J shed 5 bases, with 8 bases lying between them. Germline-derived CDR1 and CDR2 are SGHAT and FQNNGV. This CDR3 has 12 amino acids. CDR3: CASSFTRNEQYF. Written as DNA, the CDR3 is TGTGCCAGCAGCTTTACAAGGAACGAGCAGTACTTC. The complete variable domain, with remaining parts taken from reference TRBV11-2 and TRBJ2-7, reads EAGVAQSPRYKIIEKRQSVAFWCNPISGHATLYWYQQILGQGPKLLIQFQNNGVVDDSQLPKDRFSAERLKGVDSTLKIQPAKLEDSAVYLCASSFTRNEQYFGPGTRLTVT.

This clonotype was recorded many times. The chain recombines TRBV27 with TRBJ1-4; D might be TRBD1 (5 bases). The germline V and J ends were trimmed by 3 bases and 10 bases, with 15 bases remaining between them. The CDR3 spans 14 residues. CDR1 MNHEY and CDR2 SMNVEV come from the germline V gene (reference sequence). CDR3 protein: CASSLEGQRGKLFF. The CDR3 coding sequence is TGTGCCAGCAGTTTGGAGGGGCAGCGGGGAAAACTGTTTTTT. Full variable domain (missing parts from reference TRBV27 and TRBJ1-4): EAQVTQNPRYLITVTGKKLTVTCSQNMNHEYMSWYRQDPGLGLRQIYYSMNVEVTDKGDVPEGYKVSRKEKRNFPLILESPSPNQTSLYFCASSLEGQRGKLFFGSGTQLSVL.

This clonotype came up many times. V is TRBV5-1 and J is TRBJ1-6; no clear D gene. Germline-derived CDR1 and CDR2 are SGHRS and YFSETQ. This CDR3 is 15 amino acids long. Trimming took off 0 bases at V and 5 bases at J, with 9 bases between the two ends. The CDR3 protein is CASSLEAENNSPLHF. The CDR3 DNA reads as TGCGCCAGCAGCTTGGAGGCAGAGAATAATTCACCCCTCCACTTT. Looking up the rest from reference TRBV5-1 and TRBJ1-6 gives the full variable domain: KAGVTQTPRYLIKTRGQQVTLSCSPISGHRSVSWYQQTPGQGLQFLFEYFSETQRNKGNFPGRFSGRQFSNSRSEMNVSTLELGDSALYLCASSLEAENNSPLHFGNGTRLTVT.

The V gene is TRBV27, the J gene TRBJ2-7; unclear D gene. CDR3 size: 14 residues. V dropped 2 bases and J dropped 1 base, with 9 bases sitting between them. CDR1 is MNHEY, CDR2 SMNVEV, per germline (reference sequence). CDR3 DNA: TGTGCCAGCAGTTTACACCCAGCGTCCTACGAGCAGTACTTC. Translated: CASSLHPASYEQYF.

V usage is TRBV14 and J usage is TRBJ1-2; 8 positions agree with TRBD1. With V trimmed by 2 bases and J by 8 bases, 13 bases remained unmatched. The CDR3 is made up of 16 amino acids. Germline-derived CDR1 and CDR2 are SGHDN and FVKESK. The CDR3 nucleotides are TGTGCCAGCAGCCAACTCTCTGGTGCAGGGGGCTGGGGCTACACCTTC. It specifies CASSQLSGAGGWGYTF.

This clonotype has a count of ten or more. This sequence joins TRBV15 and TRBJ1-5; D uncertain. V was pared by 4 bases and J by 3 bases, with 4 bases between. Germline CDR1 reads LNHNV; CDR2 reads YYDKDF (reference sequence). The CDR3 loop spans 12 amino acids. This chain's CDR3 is CATSTFNQPQHF. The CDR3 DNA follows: TGTGCCACCAGCACATTCAATCAGCCCCAGCATTTT.

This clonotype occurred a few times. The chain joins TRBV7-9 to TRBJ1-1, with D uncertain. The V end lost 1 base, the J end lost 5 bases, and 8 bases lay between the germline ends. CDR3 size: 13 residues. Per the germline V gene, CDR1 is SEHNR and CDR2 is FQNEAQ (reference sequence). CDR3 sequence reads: CASSLGAGTEAFF. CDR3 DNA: TGTGCCAGCAGCTTAGGTGCGGGGACTGAAGCTTTCTTT.

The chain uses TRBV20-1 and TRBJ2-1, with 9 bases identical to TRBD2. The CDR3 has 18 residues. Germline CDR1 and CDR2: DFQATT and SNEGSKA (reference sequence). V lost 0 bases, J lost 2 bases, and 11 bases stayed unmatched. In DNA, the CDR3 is TGCAGTGCTAGAGATGAGGCCAGGACTAGCGCACCCTACAATGAGCAGTTCTTC. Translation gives CSARDEARTSAPYNEQFF.

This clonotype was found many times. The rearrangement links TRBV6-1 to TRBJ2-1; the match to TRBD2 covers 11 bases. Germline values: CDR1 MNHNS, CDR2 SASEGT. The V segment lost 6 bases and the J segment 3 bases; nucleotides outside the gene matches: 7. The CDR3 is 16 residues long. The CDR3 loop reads CASRLDTSGGYNEQFF. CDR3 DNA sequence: TGTGCCAGCAGGTTGGATACTAGCGGGGGCTACAATGAGCAGTTCTTC.

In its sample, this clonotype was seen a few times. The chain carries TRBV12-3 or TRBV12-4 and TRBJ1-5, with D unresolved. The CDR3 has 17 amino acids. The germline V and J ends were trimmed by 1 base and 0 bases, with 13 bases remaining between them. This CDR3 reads CASSLVRPPDSNQPQHF. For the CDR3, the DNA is TGTGCCAGCAGTTTAGTCAGACCTCCTGATAGCAATCAGCCCCAGCATTTT.

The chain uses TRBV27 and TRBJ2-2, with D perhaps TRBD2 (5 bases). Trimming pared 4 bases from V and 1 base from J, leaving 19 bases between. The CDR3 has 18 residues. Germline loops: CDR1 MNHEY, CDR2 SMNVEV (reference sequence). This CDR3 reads CASSSYGRTSGNTGELFF. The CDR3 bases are TGTGCCAGCAGTTCATATGGCCGCACGAGCGGGAACACCGGGGAGCTGTTTTTT.

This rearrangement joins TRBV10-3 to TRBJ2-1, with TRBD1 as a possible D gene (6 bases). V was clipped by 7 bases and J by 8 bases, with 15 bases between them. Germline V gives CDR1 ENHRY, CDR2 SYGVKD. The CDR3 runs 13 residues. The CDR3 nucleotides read TGTGCCATCACCAATGGTAACAGGGATGAGCAGTTCTTC. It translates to CAITNGNRDEQFF.

The CDR3 here is CASSFIPQDYEQYF. The CDR3 DNA follows: TGTGCCAGCAGCTTTATACCTCAGGACTACGAGCAGTACTTC. V and J are TRBV7-9 and TRBJ2-7; D unclear. Per germline, CDR1 SEHNR and CDR2 FQNEAQ (reference sequence). Trimming left V 3 bases short and J 3 bases short, with 12 bases between. The CDR3 has 14 amino acids.

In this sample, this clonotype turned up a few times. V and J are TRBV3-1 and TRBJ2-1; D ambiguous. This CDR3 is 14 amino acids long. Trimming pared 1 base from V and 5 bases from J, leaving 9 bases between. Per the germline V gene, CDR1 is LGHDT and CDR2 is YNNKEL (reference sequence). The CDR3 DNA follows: TGTGCCAGCAGCCAAGCGGCCTTTAACAATGAGCAGTTCTTC. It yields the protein CASSQAAFNNEQFF.

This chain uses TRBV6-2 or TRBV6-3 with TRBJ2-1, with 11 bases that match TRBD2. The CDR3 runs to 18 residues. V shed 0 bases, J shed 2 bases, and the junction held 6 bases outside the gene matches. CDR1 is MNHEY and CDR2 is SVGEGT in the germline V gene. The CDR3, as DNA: TGTGCCAGCAGTTACTCCGGACTAGCGGGTCAAACCTACAATGAGCAGTTCTTC. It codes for CASSYSGLAGQTYNEQFF.

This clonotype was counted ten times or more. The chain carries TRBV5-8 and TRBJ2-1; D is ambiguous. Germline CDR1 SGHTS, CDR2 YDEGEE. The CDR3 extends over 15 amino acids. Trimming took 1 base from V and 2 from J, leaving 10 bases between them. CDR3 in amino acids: CASSLLLGAYNEQFF. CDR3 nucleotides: TGTGCCAGCAGCTTGCTACTCGGCGCCTACAATGAGCAGTTCTTC. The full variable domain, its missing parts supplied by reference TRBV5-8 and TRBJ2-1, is EAGVTQSPTHLIKTRGQQATLRCSPISGHTSVYWYQQALGLGLQFLLWYDEGEERNRGNFPPRFSGRQFPNYSSELNVNALELEDSALYLCASSLLLGAYNEQFFGPGTRLTVL.

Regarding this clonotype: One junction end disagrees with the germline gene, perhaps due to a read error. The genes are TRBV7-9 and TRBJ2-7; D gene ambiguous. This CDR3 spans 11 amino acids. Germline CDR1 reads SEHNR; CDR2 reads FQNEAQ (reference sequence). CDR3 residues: CACSIAHEQYF. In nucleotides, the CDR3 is TGTGCCTGCAGCATTGCCCACGAGCAGTACTTC.

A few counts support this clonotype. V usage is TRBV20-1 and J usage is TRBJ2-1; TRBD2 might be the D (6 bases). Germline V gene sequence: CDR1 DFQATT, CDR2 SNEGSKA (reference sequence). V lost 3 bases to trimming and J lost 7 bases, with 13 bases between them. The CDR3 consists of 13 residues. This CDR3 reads CSASSGSGNEQFF. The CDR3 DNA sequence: TGCAGTGCTAGTAGCGGTTCCGGGAATGAGCAGTTCTTC.

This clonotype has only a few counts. The CDR3 nucleotides read TGTGCCAGCAGTGGGGGGTCTAGCACAGATACGCAGTATTTT. It yields the protein CASSGGSSTDTQYF. The chain joins TRBV25-1 to TRBJ2-3; D tentatively reads TRBD1 or TRBD2 (5 bases each). CDR3 length equals 14 residues. From germline, CDR1 is MGHDK and CDR2 SYGVNS. Trimming removed 4 bases from V and 0 bases from J, with 8 bases in between.

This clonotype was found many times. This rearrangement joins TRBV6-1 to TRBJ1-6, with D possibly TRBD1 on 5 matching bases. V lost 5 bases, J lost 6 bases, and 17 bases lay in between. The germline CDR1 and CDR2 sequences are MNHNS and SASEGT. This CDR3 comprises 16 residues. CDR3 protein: CASSQQAPGSNSPLHF. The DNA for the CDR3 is TGTGCCAGCAGTCAACAGGCTCCGGGTTCTAATTCACCCCTCCACTTT.

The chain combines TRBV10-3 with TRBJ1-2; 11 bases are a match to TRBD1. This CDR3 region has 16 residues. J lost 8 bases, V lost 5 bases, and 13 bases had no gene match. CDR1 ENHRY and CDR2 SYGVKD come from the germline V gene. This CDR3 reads CAISQGQGARFYGYTF. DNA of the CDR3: TGTGCCATCAGTCAAGGACAGGGGGCGCGATTCTACGGCTACACCTTC.

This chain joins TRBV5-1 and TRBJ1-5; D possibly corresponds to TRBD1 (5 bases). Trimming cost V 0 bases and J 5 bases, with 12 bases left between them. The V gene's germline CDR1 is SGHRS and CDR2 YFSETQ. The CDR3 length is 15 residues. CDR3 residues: CASSLGPRGDQPQHF. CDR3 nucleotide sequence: TGCGCCAGCAGCTTGGGGCCGAGGGGAGATCAGCCCCAGCATTTT.

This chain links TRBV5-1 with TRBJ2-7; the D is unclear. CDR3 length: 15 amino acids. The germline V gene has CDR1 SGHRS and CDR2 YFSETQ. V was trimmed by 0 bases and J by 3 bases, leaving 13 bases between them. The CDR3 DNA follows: TGCGCCAGCAGCTTGGTTATTGGCGGAAACTACGAGCAGTACTTC. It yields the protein CASSLVIGGNYEQYF.

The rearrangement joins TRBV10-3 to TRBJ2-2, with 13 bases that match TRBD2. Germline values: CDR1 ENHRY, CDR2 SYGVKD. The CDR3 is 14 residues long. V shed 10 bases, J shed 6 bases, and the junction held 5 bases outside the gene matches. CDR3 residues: CATGLAGAPGELFF. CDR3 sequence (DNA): TGTGCCACCGGACTAGCGGGAGCCCCCGGGGAGCTGTTTTTT.